Shown below are 32 T cell receptor beta chains from a single sample sequenced in a study of molecular identifiers for immune sequencing clone quantification. TCRdb passed the PCR reads through MiXCR, listing each CDR3 protein once. The data contain 490,000 or so distinct CDR3 sequences, about 25% of them singletons. The source material was naive CD8+ T cells from blood, with Jurkat cell RNA spiked in. Subset defined: FACS-sorted CD8+CD4-CCR7+CD45RA+ naive T cells. The source of these receptors is a human donor in good health. Some libraries in this study had Jurkat cell RNA spiked in.

This chain connects TRBV21-1 to TRBJ2-5; TRBD1 is taken as the D call from the table, unchecked against the DNA. TRBV21-1 represents a pseudogene. CDR3 length: 15 amino acids. This CDR3 is CASSMGPEIQETQYF. DNA for the CDR3: TGTGCCAGCAGTATGGGACCGGAAATTCAAGAGACCCAGTACTTC.

The chain combines TRBV9 with TRBJ2-7; 7 bases match TRBD1. Germline V gene sequence: CDR1 SGDLS, CDR2 YYNGEE. V was pared by 3 bases and J by 3 bases, with 6 bases of the junction left unmatched. The CDR3 sequence is 14 residues long. DNA of the CDR3: TGTGCCAGCAGCGCTGCGGACAGGTTCTACGAGCAGTACTTC. Its protein is CASSAADRFYEQYF.

The CDR3 here is CASSLPYTEAFF. The CDR3 DNA follows: TGTGCCAGCAGTCTACCTTACACTGAAGCTTTCTTT. The chain recombines TRBV6-1 with TRBJ1-1; no clear D. The ends were cut back, 5 bases at V and 3 bases at J, with 7 bases in the middle. The CDR3 runs to 12 residues. Looked up from germline, CDR1 is MNHNS and CDR2 is SASEGT.

Notes on this clonotype: This clone may be a read error of a much larger clone one base away. This chain links TRBV27 with TRBJ2-4; D uncertain. Trimming left V 3 bases short and J 4 bases short, with 7 bases between. The CDR3 contains 13 residues. The germline CDR1 and CDR2 sequences are MNHEY and SMNVEV (reference sequence). For the CDR3, the DNA is TGTGCCAGCAGTTTGAGTCAGAAAAACATTCAGTACTTC. As protein: CASSLSQKNIQYF.

This chain links TRBV4-1 with TRBJ1-1, with 7 bases matching TRBD1. CDR3 length: 15 residues. Trimming took 0 bases from V and 3 from J; bases not matched to a gene: 4. Germline CDR1 reads MGHRA; CDR2 reads YSYEKL. CDR3 in amino acids: CASSQDTGEDTEAFF. CDR3 nucleotides: TGCGCCAGCAGCCAAGATACAGGGGAGGACACTGAAGCTTTCTTT.

With regard to this clonotype: At one boundary the junction diverges from the germline segment, which might be a read error. The J gene is TRBJ1-5, the V gene TRBV2; D call uncertain. The germline V gene encodes CDR1 SNHLY and CDR2 FYNNEI. This CDR3 contains 15 residues. CDR3 protein: CSSSGISISNQPQHF. Written as DNA, the CDR3 is TGTTCCAGCAGTGGAATAAGCATCAGCAATCAGCCCCAGCATTTT.

The V and J genes are TRBV28 and TRBJ2-7; D remains ambiguous. The CDR3 extends over 12 amino acids. Trimming left V 6 bases short and J 0 bases short, with 6 bases between. Germline CDR1 reads MDHEN; CDR2 reads SYDVKM. DNA of the CDR3: TGTGCCAGCAGCACGACCTCCTACGAGCAGTACTTC. Protein product: CASSTTSYEQYF.

This clonotype was counted a few times. The rearrangement uses TRBV6-2 or TRBV6-3 and TRBJ2-7; no clear D. V dropped 2 bases and J dropped 5 bases, with 19 bases sitting between them. CDR3 length: 16 residues. Germline CDR1 is MNHEY and CDR2 is SVGEGT. DNA of the CDR3: TGTGCCAGCAGTTACCCATTTGGACCGTCCGACGACGAGCAGTACTTC. This translates into CASSYPFGPSDDEQYF.

This clonotype was picked up a small number of times. Possible read error: a much larger clone is one base away. The chain links TRBV7-9 to TRBJ1-1; TRBD1 might be the D (5 bases). Germline V gene sequence: CDR1 SEHNR, CDR2 FQNEAQ (reference sequence). The CDR3 is 13 residues long. Trimming stripped 3 bases from V and 6 bases from J, with 11 bases between. CDR3 sequence reads: CASSFGAGPEAFF. DNA for the CDR3: TGTGCCAGCAGCTTTGGGGCAGGACCTGAAGCTTTCTTT.

The rearrangement links TRBV10-3 to TRBJ2-7; D not certain. The CDR3 is 14 residues long. Germline CDR1 is ENHRY and CDR2 is SYGVKD. Trimming removed 4 bases from V and 1 base from J, with 11 bases in between. The CDR3 DNA reads as TGTGCCATCAGTGGCGAAGGCCCTTCCTACGAGCAGTACTTC. It is translated as CAISGEGPSYEQYF.

Worth noting for this clonotype: Just one base apart from a much larger clone, this may be a read error. CDR3 bases: TGTGCCAGCAGCGGGGACAGGGATAGCAATCAGCCCCAGCATTTT. Its translation: CASSGDRDSNQPQHF. V is TRBV9 and J is TRBJ1-5; 9 nucleotides agree with TRBD1. The CDR3 loop spans 15 amino acids. Trimming cost V 3 bases and J 0 bases; bases outside gene matches: 1. Per the germline V gene, CDR1 is SGDLS and CDR2 is YYNGEE.

A remark on this clonotype: A read error is likely, as this CDR3 ends without the conserved phenylalanine or tryptophan. The V call is TRBV13, the J call TRBJ2-1, with D perhaps being TRBD1 or TRBD2 (5 bases each). CDR1 PRHDT and CDR2 FYEKMQ come from the germline V gene (reference sequence). The CDR3 runs 16 residues. In DNA, the CDR3 is TGTGCCAGCAGCGGGGGACCCAGCAACTCCAACAATGAGCAGTTCCTC. Amino acids: CASSGGPSNSNNEQFL.

For this clonotype: A single base separates this from a much larger clone, so it may be a read error. In this CDR3 the conserved last residue, phenylalanine or tryptophan, is missing, so a read error is likely. No DNA is shown, since the ends of the CDR3 on it are uncertain; the CDR3 is the one TCRdb lists. The chain carries TRBV21-1 and TRBJ1-5. TRBV21-1 is a pseudogene locus. The CDR3 totals 16 residues, both ends included. The CDR3 region is CASSRLEVYSNQPQHS.

This clonotype was detected ten times or more. The chain couples TRBV7-9 to TRBJ1-1; TRBD1 might be the D (6 bases). This CDR3 spans 16 amino acids. V lost 1 base to trimming and J lost 6 bases, with 18 bases between them. Germline CDR1 is SEHNR and CDR2 is FQNEAQ (reference sequence). The CDR3 region has the DNA TGTGCCAGCAGCTTAGGGCAGGGGATTTTGGGCGCTGAAGCTTTCTTT. As protein: CASSLGQGILGAEAFF.

V usage is TRBV7-6 and J usage is TRBJ2-7; D is ambiguous. The germline V gene has CDR1 SGHVS and CDR2 FNYEAQ. The CDR3 has 13 amino acids. The V gene lost 0 bases and the J gene lost 5 bases, with 8 bases spanning the gap. The CDR3 DNA reads TGTGCCAGCAGCTTAGCGCCACGGAACGAGCAGTACTTC. It yields the protein CASSLAPRNEQYF.

About this clonotype itself: The junction does not match germline at one end; this may be a read error. The gene calls are TRBV4-1 and TRBJ1-5; D remains unclear. The CDR3 consists of 13 residues. In germline, CDR1 is MGHRA, CDR2 YSYEKL. This chain's CDR3 is CAGSQVGDQPQHF. The CDR3 coding sequence is TGCGCCGGCAGCCAAGTGGGAGACCAGCCCCAGCATTTT.

The rearrangement uses TRBV25-1 and TRBJ2-7; the D is unclear. V lost 5 bases and J lost 6, with 11 bases in between. Germline V gene lookup returns CDR1 MGHDK and CDR2 SYGVNS. This CDR3 region has 12 residues. The CDR3 DNA reads as TGTGCCAGCAGTTGGGGTTTTAGCGAGCAGTACTTC. It yields the protein CASSWGFSEQYF.

Worth noting for this clonotype: A single base separates this from a much larger clone, so it may be a read error. This chain connects TRBV23-1 to TRBJ2-5, with a possible D match to TRBD1 (5 bases). TRBV23-1 is assigned to the ORF class and has an uncertain function. The CDR3 consists of 13 residues. The CDR3 region has the DNA TGCGCCGGCAGTGACAGAGCCCAAGAGACCCAGTACTTC. Amino acid sequence: CAGSDRAQETQYF.

The CDR3 region is CASSAGQTGYEQYF. CDR3 nucleotide sequence: TGTGCCAGCAGTGCGGGACAGACCGGCTACGAGCAGTACTTC. The chain combines TRBV27 with TRBJ2-7, with D possibly being TRBD1 (7 bases). CDR3 length: 14 amino acids. Germline V gene lookup returns CDR1 MNHEY and CDR2 SMNVEV (reference sequence). V lost 5 bases and J 3 bases, leaving 14 bases between the germline ends.

As for this clonotype: An end of the junction differs from the germline gene, which may be a read error. The chain joins TRBV28 to TRBJ2-7; D is possibly TRBD2 (6 bases). Germline values: CDR1 MDHEN, CDR2 SYDVKM. This CDR3 has 14 residues. The CDR3 loop reads CASNPTGLSYGQYF. CDR3 DNA: TGTGCCAGCAACCCAACGGGACTCTCCTACGGGCAGTACTTC.

Only a few counts were recorded for this clonotype. This chain links TRBV7-9 with TRBJ2-7; D possibly corresponds to TRBD2 (7 bases). Trimming pared 6 bases from V and 3 bases from J, leaving 18 bases between. Germline CDR1 reads SEHNR; CDR2 reads FQNEAQ (reference sequence). CDR3 size: 15 residues. The CDR3: CASSPRGGSGYEQYF. CDR3 bases: TGTGCCAGCAGTCCTAGGGGGGGTAGCGGCTACGAGCAGTACTTC.

V usage is TRBV7-2 and J usage is TRBJ2-7, with D uncertain. Trimming took off 5 bases at V and 4 bases at J, with 12 bases between the two ends. Germline CDR1 is SGHTA and CDR2 is FQGNSA. The length of the CDR3 is 13 residues. DNA for the CDR3: TGTGCCAGCAGCCCACCCCTAAATTACGAGCAGTACTTC. It encodes CASSPPLNYEQYF. The full variable domain, rest sourced from reference TRBV7-2 and TRBJ2-7, is GAGVSQSPSNKVTEKGKDVELRCDPISGHTALYWYRQSLGQGLEFLIYFQGNSAPDKSGLPSDRFSAERTGGSVSTLTIQRTQQEDSAVYLCASSPPLNYEQYFGPGTRLTVT.

There are a few counts of this clonotype. The chain combines TRBV30 with TRBJ2-7, with TRBD2 as a possible D gene (5 bases). With 3 bases removed from V and 1 base from J, the gap between germline ends came to 10 bases. Germline V gene sequence: CDR1 GTSNPN, CDR2 SVGIG (reference sequence). The CDR3 runs to 13 residues. The CDR3 loop reads CAWSDGVSYEQYF. The CDR3 DNA is TGTGCCTGGAGCGACGGGGTATCCTACGAGCAGTACTTC.

The chain joins TRBV27 to TRBJ2-1; D unresolved. The CDR3 spans 15 residues. With 5 bases removed from V and 2 bases from J, the gap between germline ends came to 13 bases. Germline-derived CDR1 and CDR2 are MNHEY and SMNVEV (reference sequence). The CDR3 spells CASSTRAKTYNEQFF. CDR3 DNA: TGTGCCAGCAGTACCCGGGCAAAAACCTACAATGAGCAGTTCTTC.

This clonotype occurred a few times. The chain joins TRBV12-3 or TRBV12-4 to TRBJ2-2; D is unresolved. CDR3 size: 12 residues. Trimming took 11 bases from V and 2 from J, leaving 9 bases between them. The CDR3 DNA reads TGTGCCGCCACCACTAACACCGGGGAGCTGTTTTTT. Amino acids: CAATTNTGELFF.

In its sample, this clonotype was seen once. A much bigger clone sits one base away, suggesting this may be a read error. J is TRBJ2-3 and V is TRBV19, with no clear D. The closer fit of TRBJ1-5 to the DNA end suggests the J call may be wrong. The germline V gene encodes CDR1 LNHDA and CDR2 SQIVND (reference sequence). The CDR3 runs 13 residues. CDR3 residues: CASSTASTDTQHF. The DNA of the CDR3 is TGTGCCAGTAGCACGGCTAGCACAGATACGCAGCATTTT.

This clonotype was seen many times. This rearrangement joins TRBV6-6 to TRBJ1-2; D is ambiguous. Trimming cost V 2 bases and J 11 bases, with 18 bases left between them. Germline values: CDR1 MNHNY, CDR2 SVGAGI (reference sequence). This CDR3 is 14 amino acids long. The CDR3 loop is CASSYTTGDGLYTF. CDR3 coding DNA: TGTGCCAGCAGTTACACGACTGGCGACGGTTTATACACCTTC.

In the case of this clonotype: One base away lies a much larger clone, so this may be a sequencing read error. The chain is built from TRBV29-1 and TRBJ2-2; 7 bases agree with TRBD2. CDR3 length: 13 residues. CDR1 SQVTM and CDR2 ANQGSEA come from the germline V gene. V lost 8 bases and J lost 3; bases outside the gene matches: 6. For the CDR3, the DNA is TGCAGCCTAGCGGTAACGGACACCGGGGAGCTGTTTTTT. Its translation is CSLAVTDTGELFF.

V usage is TRBV3-1 and J usage is TRBJ1-2, with 7 bases lining up with TRBD1. J gave up 8 bases and V 1 base, and 7 bases lay outside the gene matches. The length of the CDR3 is 14 residues. From germline, CDR1 is LGHDT and CDR2 YNNKEL (reference sequence). The CDR3 nucleotides are TGTGCCAGCAGCCAAGTCGGGACAGCCCGGGGCTACACCTTC. Protein sequence: CASSQVGTARGYTF.

The V call is TRBV18, the J call TRBJ1-4; D gene ambiguous. This CDR3 is built from 14 residues. The germline V gene encodes CDR1 KGHSH and CDR2 LQKENI. V was shortened by 3 bases and J by 8 bases, with 13 bases between the two germline ends. The CDR3 DNA sequence: TGTGCCAGCTCACCCCCCTCGGAGTTGGAAAAACTGTTTTTT. This translates into CASSPPSELEKLFF.

Only a few counts were recorded for this clonotype. The chain has TRBV30 and TRBJ2-2, with 7 bases lining up with TRBD1. Per germline, CDR1 GTSNPN and CDR2 SVGIG (reference sequence). This CDR3 comprises 14 residues. V trimming: 4 bases; J trimming: 5 bases; junction bases outside the gene matches: 7. The CDR3 DNA is TGTGCCTGGAATCAGGGGGTTTGGACCGGGGAGCTGTTTTTT. Protein product: CAWNQGVWTGELFF.

This clonotype was recorded only once. V gene TRBV20-1 combines with J gene TRBJ2-1; the D gene is possibly TRBD2 (5 bases). V lost 6 bases to trimming and J lost 2 bases, with 14 bases between them. The CDR3 spans 14 residues. Germline lookup yields CDR1 DFQATT and CDR2 SNEGSKA (reference sequence). CDR3 bases: TGCAGTGCCAGACGACTACCCCCCTACAATGAGCAGTTCTTC. Protein: CSARRLPPYNEQFF.